This T cell receptor (beta chain) was recovered during a study of regulatory T cells in long-lasting Graves disease. The trim removed 4 bases at V and 3 bases at J, leaving 9 bases unmatched. This CDR3 contains 15 residues. Per germline, CDR1 ENHRY and CDR2 SYGVKD. Specified time point: persistent/refractory GD, antithyroid drugs over 5 years with positive TRAb. The TCR library was prepared using RNA isolated from PBMCs. All patients originated from an endocrinology department located in Xi'an, China. Building of the TCR beta libraries involved iRepertoire HTBI primers and Arm-PCR of CDR3 regions. Via MiXCR, TCRdb re-called the multiplex PCR reads, giving one row per CDR3 protein. Of almost 350,000 distinct CDR3 sequences listed, 15% to 20% are singletons.

The starting material was peripheral blood mononuclear cells (PBMCs), obtained when the disease was refractory, from a patient treated with antithyroid drugs. The chain is built from TRBV10-3 and TRBJ2-7, with TRBD1 identical over 7 bases. This receptor was obtained from a female donor with Graves disease. The CDR3 reads CAISAAIGQDYEQYF. The CDR3 DNA is TGTGCCATCAGTGCCGCCATAGGACAGGACTACGAGCAGTACTTC.